This TCR beta chain is drawn from a study of T cell changes during pregnancy in multiple sclerosis. Repertoires were generated with immunoSEQ multiplex PCR, while TCRdb's copy carries only in-frame clones and drops some. The table includes roughly 40,000 clones, around 89% detected once. The CDR3 runs 16 residues. From germline, CDR1 is SGHRS and CDR2 YFSETQ. Unmatched junction bases numbered 3, after V lost 4 bases and J lost 1 base. The J gene is TRBJ2-2, the V gene TRBV5-1, with 11 bases fitting TRBD2. The sequenced sample was CD4+ T cells from peripheral blood mononuclear cells, obtained in the first trimester of pregnancy. This TCR was recovered from a female donor with multiple sclerosis, enrolled in a pregnancy study. CDR3 residues: CASSLTSGGNTGELFF. The CDR3 bases are TGCGCCAGCAGCCTTACTAGCGGGGGGAACACCGGGGAGCTGTTTTTT.